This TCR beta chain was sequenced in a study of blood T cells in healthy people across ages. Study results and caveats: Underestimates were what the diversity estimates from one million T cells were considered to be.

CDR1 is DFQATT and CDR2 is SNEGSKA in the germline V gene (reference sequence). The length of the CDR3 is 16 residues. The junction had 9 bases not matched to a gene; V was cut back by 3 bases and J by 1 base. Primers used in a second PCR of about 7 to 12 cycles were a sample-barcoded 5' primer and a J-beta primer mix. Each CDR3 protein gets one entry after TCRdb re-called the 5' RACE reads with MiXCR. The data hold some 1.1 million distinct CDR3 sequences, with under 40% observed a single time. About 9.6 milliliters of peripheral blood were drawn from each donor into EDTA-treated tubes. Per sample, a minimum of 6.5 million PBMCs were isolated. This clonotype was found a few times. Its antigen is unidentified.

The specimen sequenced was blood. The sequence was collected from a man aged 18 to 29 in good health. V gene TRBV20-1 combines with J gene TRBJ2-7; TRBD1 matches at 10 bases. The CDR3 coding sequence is TGCAGTGCTAGTCCCGCTGGGACAGGGGCATCCTACGAGCAGTACTTC. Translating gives CSASPAGTGASYEQYF.